The clone carrying this TCR beta chain has ten or more counts. Its specificity is not known. TCRdb recomputed calls from the reads with MiXCR, one row per CDR3 protein. The sample holds around 280,000 distinct CDR3 sequences, approximately 15% seen once. The sample comes from a study of T cell repertoires in cytomegalovirus infection. Findings of the study overall: Clonotypes of TCR beta that were HLA-C-restricted and CMV-specific dominated the ex vivo response.

The CDR3 length is 14 residues. Germline V gene data show CDR1 as SEHNR and CDR2 as FQNEAQ (reference sequence). V dropped 0 bases and J dropped 5; count of bases not matched to a gene: 1. The rearrangement joins TRBV7-9 to TRBJ2-5; 9 nucleotides align to TRBD1. The sample taken for sequencing was PBMCs. The sequence derives from a human donor in good health (CMV status not recorded). Some clones in this sample may be carry-over from other donors' samples. CDR3 nucleotide sequence: TGTGCCAGCAGCTTAGCCGGGACAGGGGAGACCCAGTACTTC. Translation: CASSLAGTGETQYF.